This T cell receptor beta chain was obtained from a study of blood T cell repertoires in COVID-19. Study-wide background: Samples taken during acute and convalescent COVID-19 were collected in the United States, Italy and Spain.

Per the study methods: By means of reference gene primer amplification, nucleated cell counts were estimated. Using immunoSEQ multiplex PCR, the repertoire was profiled, and TCRdb retains in-frame clones only, with some absent. V, J and clone size are taken as reported in that table, and D and trimming were inferred from the DNA itself. This sample has about 31,000 clones; approximately 91% occur once, and the top ten carry roughly 8.2%. This clone was counted between two and nine times. The sample consisted of peripheral blood. The clonotype comes from a man aged 55 to 70 with COVID-19, enrolled during active disease.

The CDR3 DNA reads as TGTGCCAGCAGCCAATGGACAGGGAGGGGCACTGAAGCTTTCTTT. It encodes CASSQWTGRGTEAFF. The chain uses TRBV3-1 (or the pseudogene TRBV3-2) and TRBJ1-1; 8 bases agree with TRBD1. Germline V lookup: CDR1 LGHDT, CDR2 YNNKEL (reference sequence). Trimming at V came to 2 bases and at J to 4 bases, leaving 6 bases not matched to a gene. This CDR3 has 15 amino acids.